This T cell receptor (beta chain) was identified during a study of CD8 T cells in ankylosing spondylitis. This CDR3 has 15 residues. Trimming stripped 3 bases from V and 2 bases from J, with 11 bases between. This clonotype showed up many times. TCRdb recomputed calls from the 5' RACE reads with MiXCR, one row per CDR3 protein. The sample contains 230,000 or so distinct CDR3 sequences, under 30% of which appear only once. The chain employs TRBV12-3 or TRBV12-4 and TRBJ2-1, with a possible D match to TRBD1 (6 bases). Sequenced: blood, either unsorted or a sorted T cell fraction (not recorded which). The receptor comes from a male donor with ankylosing spondylitis or in good health (not recorded which). CDR3 DNA: TGTGCCAGCAGTTTCAGGGGTACCACCTACAATGAGCAGTTCTTC. Its translation: CASSFRGTTYNEQFF.